This T cell receptor (beta chain) was sequenced in a study of blood T cell repertoires in COVID-19. About the research overall: Acute and convalescent COVID-19 specimens originated in the United States, Italy and Spain.

Trimming left V 0 bases short and J 6 bases short, with 17 bases between. Germline V gene lookup returns CDR1 SGDLS and CDR2 YYNGEE. The CDR3 contains 16 residues. The data were produced by immunoSEQ multiplex PCR, yet TCRdb's version contains in-frame clones alone and is incomplete. The sample contains 250,000 to 350,000 clones, roughly 90% of which appear only once. This receptor was obtained from a woman in her forties who had recovered from COVID-19. The chain employs TRBV9 and TRBJ2-3; D perhaps matches TRBD2 (6 bases). The material sequenced was peripheral blood. The CDR3 region is CASSVATRDSGDTQYF. The CDR3 coding sequence is TGTGCCAGCAGCGTAGCAACGCGGGATTCAGGGGATACGCAGTATTTT.